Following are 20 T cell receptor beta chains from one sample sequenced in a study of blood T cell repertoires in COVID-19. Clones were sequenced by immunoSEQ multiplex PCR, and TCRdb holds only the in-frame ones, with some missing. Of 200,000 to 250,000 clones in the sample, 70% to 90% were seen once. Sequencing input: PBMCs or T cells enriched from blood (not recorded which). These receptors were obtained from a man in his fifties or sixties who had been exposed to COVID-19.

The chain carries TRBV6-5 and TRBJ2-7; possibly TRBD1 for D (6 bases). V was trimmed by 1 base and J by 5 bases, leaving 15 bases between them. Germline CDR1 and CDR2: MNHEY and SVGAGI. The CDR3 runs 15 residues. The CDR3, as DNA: TGTGCCAGCAGTTACTTTCAGGGGTCGAGGGACGAGCAGTACTTC. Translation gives CASSYFQGSRDEQYF.

The DNA for the CDR3 is TGCGCCAGCGGGAGGGTCGAGCAGTACGTC. Its translation is CASGRVEQYV. This chain connects TRBV10-2 to TRBJ2-7; 7 bases agree with TRBD2. CDR1 WSHSY and CDR2 SAAADI come from the germline V gene. CDR3 length: 10 residues. V trimming: 8 bases; J trimming: 6 bases; junction bases outside the gene matches: 1.

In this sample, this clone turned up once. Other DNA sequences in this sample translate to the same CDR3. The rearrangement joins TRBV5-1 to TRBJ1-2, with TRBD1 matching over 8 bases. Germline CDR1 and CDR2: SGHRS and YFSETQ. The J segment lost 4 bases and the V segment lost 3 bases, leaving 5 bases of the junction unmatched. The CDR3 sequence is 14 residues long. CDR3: CASSSGQGGYGYTF. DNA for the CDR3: TGCGCCAGCAGCTCCGGACAGGGAGGCTATGGCTACACCTTC.

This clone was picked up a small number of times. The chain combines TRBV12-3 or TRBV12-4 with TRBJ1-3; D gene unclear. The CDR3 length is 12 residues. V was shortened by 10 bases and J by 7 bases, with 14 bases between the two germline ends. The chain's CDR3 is CATRLGRNTIYF. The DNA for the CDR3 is TGTGCCACCAGGTTAGGGAGGAACACCATATATTTT.

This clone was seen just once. CDR3 in amino acids: CASSEIQGVNYGYTF. In DNA form, the CDR3 reads TGTGCCAGCTCAGAAATACAGGGGGTTAACTATGGCTACACCTTC. The rearrangement links TRBV18 to TRBJ1-2, with 8 positions matching TRBD1. This CDR3 spans 15 amino acids. Germline loops: CDR1 KGHSH, CDR2 LQKENI. The trim removed 5 bases at V and 1 base at J, leaving 6 bases unmatched.

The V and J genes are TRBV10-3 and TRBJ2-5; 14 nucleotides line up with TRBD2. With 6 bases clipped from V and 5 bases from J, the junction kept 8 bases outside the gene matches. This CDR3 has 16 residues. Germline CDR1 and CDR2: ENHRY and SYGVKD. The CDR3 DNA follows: TGTGCCATCAGCAGGGGACTAGCGGGAGTTCATGAGACCCAGTACTTC. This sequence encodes CAISRGLAGVHETQYF.

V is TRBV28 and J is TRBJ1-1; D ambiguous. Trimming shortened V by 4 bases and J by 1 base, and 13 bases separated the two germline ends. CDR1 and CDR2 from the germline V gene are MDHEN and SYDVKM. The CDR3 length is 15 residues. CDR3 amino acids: CASSSIGLTNTEAFF. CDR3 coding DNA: TGTGCCAGCAGTTCTATCGGACTGACGAACACTGAAGCTTTCTTT.

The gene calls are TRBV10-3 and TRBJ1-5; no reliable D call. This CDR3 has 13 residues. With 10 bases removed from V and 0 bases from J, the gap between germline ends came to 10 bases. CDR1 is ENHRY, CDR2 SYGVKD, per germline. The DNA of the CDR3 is TGTGCCACCGGGGAGGGTAGCAATCAGCCCCAGCATTTT. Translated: CATGEGSNQPQHF.

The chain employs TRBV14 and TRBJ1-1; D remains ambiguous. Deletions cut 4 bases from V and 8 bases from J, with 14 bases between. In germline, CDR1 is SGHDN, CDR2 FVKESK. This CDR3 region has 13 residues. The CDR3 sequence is CASSRGPAGEAFF. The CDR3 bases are TGTGCCAGCAGCCGAGGGCCTGCCGGAGAAGCTTTCTTT.

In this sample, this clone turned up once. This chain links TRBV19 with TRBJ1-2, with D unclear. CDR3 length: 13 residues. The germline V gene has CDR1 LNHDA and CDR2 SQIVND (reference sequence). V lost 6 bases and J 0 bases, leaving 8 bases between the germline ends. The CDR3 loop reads CASSFGANYGYTF. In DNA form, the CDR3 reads TGTGCCAGTAGCTTCGGAGCTAACTATGGCTACACCTTC.

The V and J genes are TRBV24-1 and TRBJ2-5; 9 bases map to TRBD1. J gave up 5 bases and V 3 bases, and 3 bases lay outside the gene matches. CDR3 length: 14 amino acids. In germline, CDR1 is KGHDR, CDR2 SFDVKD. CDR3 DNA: TGTGCCACCAGTGATCACAGGGGGCTTGAGACCCAGTACTTC. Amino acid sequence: CATSDHRGLETQYF.

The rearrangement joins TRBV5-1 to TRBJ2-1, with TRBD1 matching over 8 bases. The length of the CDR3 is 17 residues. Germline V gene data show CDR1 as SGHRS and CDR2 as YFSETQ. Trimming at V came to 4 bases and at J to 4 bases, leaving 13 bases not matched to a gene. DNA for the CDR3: TGCGCCAGCAGCGTTGGACAGGGAACATTTCATTACAATGAGCAGTTCTTC. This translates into CASSVGQGTFHYNEQFF.

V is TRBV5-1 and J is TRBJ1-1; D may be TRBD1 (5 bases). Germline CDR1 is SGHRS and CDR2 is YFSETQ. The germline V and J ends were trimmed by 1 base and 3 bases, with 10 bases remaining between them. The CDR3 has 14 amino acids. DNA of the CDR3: TGCGCCAGCAGCTTGTCTTCGGGGGACACTGAAGCTTTCTTT. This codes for CASSLSSGDTEAFF.

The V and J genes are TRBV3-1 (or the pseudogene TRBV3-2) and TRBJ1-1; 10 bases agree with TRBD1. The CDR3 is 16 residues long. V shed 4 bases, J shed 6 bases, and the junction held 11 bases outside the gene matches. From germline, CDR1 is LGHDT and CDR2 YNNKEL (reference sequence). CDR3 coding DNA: TGTGCCAGCAGCCGAGCTTCCGGGACAGGGGACGCTGAAGCTTTCTTT. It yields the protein CASSRASGTGDAEAFF.

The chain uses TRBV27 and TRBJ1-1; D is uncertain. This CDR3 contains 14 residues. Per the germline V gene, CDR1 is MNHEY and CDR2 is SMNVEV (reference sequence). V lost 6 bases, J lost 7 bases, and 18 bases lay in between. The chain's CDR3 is CASRFYANRNEAFF. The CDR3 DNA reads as TGTGCCAGCAGGTTTTACGCGAACAGAAATGAAGCTTTCTTT.

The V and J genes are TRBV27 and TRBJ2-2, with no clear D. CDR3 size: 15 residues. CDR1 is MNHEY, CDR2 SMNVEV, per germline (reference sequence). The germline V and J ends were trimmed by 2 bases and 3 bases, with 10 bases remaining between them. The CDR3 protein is CASSLVSRDTGELFF. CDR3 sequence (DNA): TGTGCCAGCAGTTTAGTTTCTCGGGACACCGGGGAGCTGTTTTTT.

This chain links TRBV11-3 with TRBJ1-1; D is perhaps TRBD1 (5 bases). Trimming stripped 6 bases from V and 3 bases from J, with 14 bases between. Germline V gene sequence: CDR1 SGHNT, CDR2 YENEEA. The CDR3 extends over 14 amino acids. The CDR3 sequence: CASSSDSLYTEAFF. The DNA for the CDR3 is TGTGCCAGCAGTTCAGACAGTCTATACACTGAAGCTTTCTTT. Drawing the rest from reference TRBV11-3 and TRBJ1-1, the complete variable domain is EAGVVQSPRYKIIEKKQPVAFWCNPISGHNTLYWYLQNLGQGPELLIRYENEEAVDDSQLPKDRFSAERLKGVDSTLKIQPAELGDSAVYLCASSSDSLYTEAFFGQGTRLTVV.

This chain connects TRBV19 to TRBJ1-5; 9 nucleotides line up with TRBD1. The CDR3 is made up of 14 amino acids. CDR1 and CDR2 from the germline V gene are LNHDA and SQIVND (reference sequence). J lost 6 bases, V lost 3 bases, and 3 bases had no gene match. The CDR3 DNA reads TGTGCCAGTAGTATCACAGGGGGCGGTCAGCCCCAGCATTTT. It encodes CASSITGGGQPQHF.

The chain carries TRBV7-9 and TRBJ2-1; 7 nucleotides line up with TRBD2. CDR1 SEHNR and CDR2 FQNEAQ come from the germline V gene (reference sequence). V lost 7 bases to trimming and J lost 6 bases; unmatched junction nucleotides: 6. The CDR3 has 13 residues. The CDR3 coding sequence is TGTGCCAGCACACTAGCGCTACCCAATGAGCAGTTCTTC. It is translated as CASTLALPNEQFF.

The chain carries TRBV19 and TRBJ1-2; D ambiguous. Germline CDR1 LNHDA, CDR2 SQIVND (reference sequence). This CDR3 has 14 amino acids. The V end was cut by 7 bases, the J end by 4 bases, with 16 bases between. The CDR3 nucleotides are TGTGCCAGTACAGAACGAGGGAAAGCCTATGGCTACACCTTC. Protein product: CASTERGKAYGYTF.